This T cell receptor (beta chain) was identified during a study of blood T cell repertoires in COVID-19. Background on the study: Sources were T cells, B-cell-depleted T cells, or PBMCs; the material itself was cDNA or gDNA.

This clone was seen once. This CDR3 spans 11 amino acids. Germline CDR1 is SGHTA and CDR2 is FQGNSA. V was cut by 2 bases and J by 9 bases, with 7 bases left in between. Profiling relied on immunoSEQ multiplex PCR, and the TCRdb table lists in-frame clones only, not all of them. The sample shows about 500,000 clones, roughly nine tenths of them seen only once. Sequencing was done on a sample of peripheral blood. The receptor's source is a man aged 18-30 years with COVID-19, enrolled during active disease. V usage is TRBV7-2 and J usage is TRBJ2-5; unclear D gene. The chain's CDR3 is CASSLSVSQYF. CDR3 coding DNA: TGTGCCAGCAGCTTATCGGTCTCCCAGTACTTC.